These 15 T cell receptor beta chains were sequenced from one sample in a study of shared clonotypes between healthy human individuals. Here immunoSEQ multiplex PCR was the method, and the copy in TCRdb shows in-frame clones only, minus some. This sample has approximately 2.5 million clones, with about 92% found just once. Specimen: naive CD4+ T cells sorted from blood. Subset here: CD45RA+ positively selected. These receptors all stem from a man aged 18 to 29 in good health.

The CDR3 sequence: CASSMGGAETQYF. The CDR3 DNA follows: TGTGCCAGTAGTATGGGGGGGGCCGAGACCCAGTACTTC. J is TRBJ2-5 and V is TRBV19; maybe TRBD2 (7 bases). The CDR3 sequence is 13 residues long. The V end lost 3 bases, the J end lost 5 bases, and 10 bases lay between the germline ends. The germline CDR1 and CDR2 sequences are LNHDA and SQIVND (reference sequence).

V usage is TRBV4-1 and J usage is TRBJ1-1, with D possibly TRBD1 on 5 matching bases. The CDR3 is 15 amino acids. V lost 3 bases and J lost 4, with 15 bases in between. CDR1 is MGHRA and CDR2 is YSYEKL in the germline V gene. DNA of the CDR3: TGCGCCAGCAGCCAGTTTTCGGGGGAAAGCACTGAAGCTTTCTTT. As protein: CASSQFSGESTEAFF.

The chain has TRBV6-1 and TRBJ2-5; D is possibly TRBD2 (6 bases). V was clipped by 1 base and J by 5 bases, with 11 bases between them. CDR1 and CDR2 (germline): MNHNS, SASEGT. This CDR3 region has 14 residues. CDR3 sequence (DNA): TGTGCCAGCAGTGAAGTAGGAGGGTGGGAGACCCAGTACTTC. Encoded protein: CASSEVGGWETQYF.

The chain recombines TRBV18 with TRBJ2-3, with a tentative D call TRBD2 (7 bases). The CDR3 runs 16 residues. V was trimmed by 3 bases and J by 0 bases, leaving 13 bases between them. Germline values: CDR1 KGHSH, CDR2 LQKENI. The CDR3 spells CASSPFAGASTDTQYF. In DNA form, the CDR3 reads TGTGCCAGCTCACCTTTCGCGGGGGCTAGCACAGATACGCAGTATTTT.

The chain joins TRBV6-1 to TRBJ2-3; 9 bases line up with TRBD2. Trimming took 4 bases from V and 1 from J; bases not matched to a gene: 6. CDR1 and CDR2 from the germline V gene are MNHNS and SASEGT. The CDR3 is 16 amino acids. CDR3 bases: TGTGCCAGCAGTGGTGGGGTAGCGGGGGGCACAGATACGCAGTATTTT. Protein product: CASSGGVAGGTDTQYF.

For the CDR3, the DNA is TGTGCCACCGAGGGACAGGGTCCCGGGGACGAGCAGTACTTC. This translates into CATEGQGPGDEQYF. The chain combines TRBV10-3 with TRBJ2-7; 9 nucleotides line up with TRBD1. The CDR3 contains 14 residues. V lost 10 bases to trimming and J lost 5 bases; unmatched junction nucleotides: 12. CDR1 ENHRY and CDR2 SYGVKD come from the germline V gene.

The chain couples TRBV2 to TRBJ1-5; 11 bases map to TRBD1. The CDR3 is made up of 16 amino acids. Trimming at V came to 7 bases and at J to 5 bases, leaving 10 bases not matched to a gene. Germline-derived CDR1 and CDR2 are SNHLY and FYNNEI. The CDR3 DNA is TGTGCCAGCAACCCCGCCGGACAGGGGGCTTATCAGCCCCAGCATTTT. Residues: CASNPAGQGAYQPQHF.

This rearrangement joins TRBV7-2 to TRBJ1-5; no definite D call. The CDR3 sequence is 17 residues long. Trimming cost V 1 base and J 2 bases, with 15 bases left between them. Germline values: CDR1 SGHTA, CDR2 FQGNSA. The DNA of the CDR3 is TGTGCCAGCAGCTTAGGGGCTTGGGGATTAGGCAATCAGCCCCAGCATTTT. Amino acid sequence: CASSLGAWGLGNQPQHF.

The rearrangement links TRBV7-2 to TRBJ2-5; D gene unclear. The CDR3 is 14 residues long. V gave up 1 base and J gave up 3 bases, with 9 bases separating them. Germline V gene data show CDR1 as SGHTA and CDR2 as FQGNSA. The CDR3 DNA reads TGTGCCAGCAGCTTAGTGTTGACCGAAGAGACCCAGTACTTC. Amino acid sequence: CASSLVLTEETQYF.

The chain has TRBV12-5 and TRBJ1-6; 7 positions agree with TRBD1. CDR1 and CDR2 (germline): LGHNT, FRNRAP. The length of the CDR3 is 13 residues. V lost 3 bases and J lost 8; bases outside the gene matches: 1. The CDR3 bases are TGTGCTAGTGGTTTTACAGGGGATTCACCCCTCCACTTT. It translates to CASGFTGDSPLHF. The full variable domain, with the rest looked up from reference TRBV12-5 and TRBJ1-6, is DARVTQTPRHKVTEMGQEVTMRCQPILGHNTVFWYRQTMMQGLELLAYFRNRAPLDDSGMPKDRFSAEMPDATLATLKIQPSEPRDSAVYFCASGFTGDSPLHFGNGTRLTVT.

The rearrangement links TRBV25-1 to TRBJ1-2; D gene uncertain. Germline CDR1 and CDR2: MGHDK and SYGVNS. The CDR3 sequence is 15 residues long. Trimming pared 4 bases from V and 8 bases from J, leaving 20 bases between. The CDR3 DNA reads TGTGCCAGCAGTGGTCGGACCTACTCGGAAGGGGGCTACACCTTC. This encodes CASSGRTYSEGGYTF.

As to this clone: Other DNA sequences in the same sample also yield this CDR3. The chain couples TRBV2 to TRBJ1-1, with a possible D match to TRBD1 (6 bases). V lost 6 bases and J lost 1, with 6 bases in between. Germline values: CDR1 SNHLY, CDR2 FYNNEI. The CDR3 is 12 amino acids. The CDR3 loop reads CASRGQNTEAFF. CDR3 bases: TGTGCCAGCAGGGGACAGAACACTGAAGCTTTCTTT.

Remarks on this clone: The junction does not match germline at one end; this may be a read error. This chain uses TRBV2 with TRBJ2-1; maybe TRBD1 (5 bases). The CDR3 is 15 amino acids. Germline CDR1 and CDR2: SNHLY and FYNNEI. CDR3 residues: CASSAGQGSNNEQFF. CDR3 nucleotides: TGTGCCAGCAGTGCAGGCCAGGGCTCCAACAATGAGCAGTTCTTC. The whole variable domain, remainder taken from reference TRBV2 and TRBJ2-1, is EPEVTQTPSHQVTQMGQEVILRCVPISNHLYFYWYRQILGQKVEFLVSFYNNEISEKSEIFDDQFSVERPDGSNFTLKIRSTKLEDSAMYFCASSAGQGSNNEQFFGPGTRLTVL.

Note on this clone: Germline is not matched at one junction end, which may reflect a read error. The CDR3 nucleotides read TGTGCTAGCAGCCCAATGGGCCCTAAAGGAAATGAGCAGTTCTTC. It specifies CASSPMGPKGNEQFF. The chain couples TRBV7-7 to TRBJ2-1, with D unclear. Germline lookup yields CDR1 SSHAT and CDR2 FNYEAQ (reference sequence). This CDR3 is built from 15 residues.

V usage is TRBV7-2 and J usage is TRBJ1-1; no clear D gene. V dropped 4 bases and J dropped 0 bases, with 15 bases sitting between them. The length of the CDR3 is 16 residues. The V gene's germline CDR1 is SGHTA and CDR2 FQGNSA. The CDR3 DNA follows: TGTGCCAGCAGCTCCTTCTCCGTGAAATTGAACACTGAAGCTTTCTTT. Its translation: CASSSFSVKLNTEAFF.